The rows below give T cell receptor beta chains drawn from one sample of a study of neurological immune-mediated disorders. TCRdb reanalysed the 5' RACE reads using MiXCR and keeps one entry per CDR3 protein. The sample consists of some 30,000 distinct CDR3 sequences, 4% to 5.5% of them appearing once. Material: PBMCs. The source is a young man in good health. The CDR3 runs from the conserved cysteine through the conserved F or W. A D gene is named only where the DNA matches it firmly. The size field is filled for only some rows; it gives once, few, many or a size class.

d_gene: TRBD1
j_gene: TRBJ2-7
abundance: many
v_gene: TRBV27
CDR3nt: TGTGCCAGCAGAGACAGGGCCTCAATATTCTACGAGCAGTACTTC
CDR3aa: CASRDRASIFYEQYF

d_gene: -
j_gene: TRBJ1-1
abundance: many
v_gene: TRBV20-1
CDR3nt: TGCAGTGCTACCGAGAGCTGGTGGGTGGGGAGGGTAGAAGCTTTCTTT
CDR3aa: CSATESWWVGRVEAFF

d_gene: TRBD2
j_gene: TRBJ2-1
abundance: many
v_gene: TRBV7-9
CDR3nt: TGTGCCAGCAGCTTATTAACTAGCGGGGGGGCCGTGGGTGAGCAGTTCTTC
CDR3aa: CASSLLTSGGAVGEQFF

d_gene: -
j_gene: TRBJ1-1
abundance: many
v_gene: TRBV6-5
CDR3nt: TGTGCCAGCGTGACAGCCCGCTTTTTGAACACTGAAGCTTTCTTT
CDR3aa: CASVTARFLNTEAFF

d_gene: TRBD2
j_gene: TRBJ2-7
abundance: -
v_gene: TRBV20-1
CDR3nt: TGCAGTGTTCAGGATGGGACTAGCGGGCTCCTTGACTTC
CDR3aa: CSVQDGTSGLLDF

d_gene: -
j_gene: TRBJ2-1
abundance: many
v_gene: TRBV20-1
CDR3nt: TGCAGTGCTTCCGGGACGGATAGCTCCTACAATGAGCAGTTCTTC
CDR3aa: CSASGTDSSYNEQFF

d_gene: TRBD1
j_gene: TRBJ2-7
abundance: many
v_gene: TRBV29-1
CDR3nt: TGCAGCGGGGGACAGTACTACGAGCAGTACTTC
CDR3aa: CSGGQYYEQYF

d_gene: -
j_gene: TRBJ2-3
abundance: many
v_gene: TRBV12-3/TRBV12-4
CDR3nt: TGTGCCAGCAGTTCCGGTAGCCAAGATACGCAGTATTTT
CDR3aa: CASSSGSQDTQYF

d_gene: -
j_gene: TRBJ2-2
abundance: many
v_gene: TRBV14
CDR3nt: TGTGCCAGCAGCCAAGTTGGGGTCACCGGGGAGCTGTTTTTT
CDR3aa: CASSQVGVTGELFF

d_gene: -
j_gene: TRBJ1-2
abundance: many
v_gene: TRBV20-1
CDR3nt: TGCAGTGCTAGAGATTTTAGGCAGGGCGAGAATGGCTACACCTTC
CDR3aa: CSARDFRQGENGYTF

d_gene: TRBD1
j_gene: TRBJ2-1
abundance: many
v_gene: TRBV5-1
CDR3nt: TGCGCCAGCAGCTCAGGACAGGACTACAATGAGCAGTTCTTC
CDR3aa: CASSSGQDYNEQFF

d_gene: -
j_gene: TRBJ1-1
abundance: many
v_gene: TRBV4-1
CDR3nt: TGCGCCAGCAGCCAGGTCGTGTTTGTAGCTGAAGCTTTCTTT
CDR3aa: CASSQVVFVAEAFF

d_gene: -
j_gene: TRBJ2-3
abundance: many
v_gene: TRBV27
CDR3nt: TGTGCCAGCAGTTCCCAACCCAACCAAGATACGCAGTATTTT
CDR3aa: CASSSQPNQDTQYF

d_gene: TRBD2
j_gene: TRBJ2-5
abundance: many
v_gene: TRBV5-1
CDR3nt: TGCGCCAGCACCCTCGGGACTAGCGGAGAGACCCAGTACTTC
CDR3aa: CASTLGTSGETQYF

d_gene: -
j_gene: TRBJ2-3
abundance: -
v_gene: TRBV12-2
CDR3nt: TGTGCAAGTCGCTACAAAACAACCCGCCGGGACACCCGCACAGATACGCAGTATTTT
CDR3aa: CASRYKTTRRDTRTDTQYF

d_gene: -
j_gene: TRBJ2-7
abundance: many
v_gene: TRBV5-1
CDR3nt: TGCGCCAGCCGAAAGCAGGGAGGATCCTACGAGCAGTACTTC
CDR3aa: CASRKQGGSYEQYF

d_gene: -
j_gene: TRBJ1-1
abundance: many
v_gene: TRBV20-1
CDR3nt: TGCAGTGCTCCCGTGTGGAGGGAGGGAAGTGAAGCTTTCTTT
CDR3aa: CSAPVWREGSEAFF

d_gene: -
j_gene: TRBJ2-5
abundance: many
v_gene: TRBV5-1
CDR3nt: TGCGCCAGCAGCGCTGAGGAGACCCAGTACTTC
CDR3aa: CASSAEETQYF